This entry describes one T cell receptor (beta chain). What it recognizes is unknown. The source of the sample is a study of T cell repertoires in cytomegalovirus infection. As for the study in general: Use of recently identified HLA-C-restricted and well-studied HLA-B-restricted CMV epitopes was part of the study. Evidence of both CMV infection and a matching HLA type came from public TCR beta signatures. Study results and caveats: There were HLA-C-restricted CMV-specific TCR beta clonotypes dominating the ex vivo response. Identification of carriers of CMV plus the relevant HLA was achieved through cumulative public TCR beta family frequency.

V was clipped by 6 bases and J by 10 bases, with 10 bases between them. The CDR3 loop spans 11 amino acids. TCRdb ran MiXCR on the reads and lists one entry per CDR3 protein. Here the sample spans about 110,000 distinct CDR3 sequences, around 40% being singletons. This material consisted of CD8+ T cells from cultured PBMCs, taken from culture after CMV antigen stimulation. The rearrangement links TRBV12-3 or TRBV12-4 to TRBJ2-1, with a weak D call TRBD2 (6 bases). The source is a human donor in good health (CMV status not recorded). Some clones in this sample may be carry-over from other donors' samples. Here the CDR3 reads CASSKAGEQFF. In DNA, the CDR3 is TGTGCCAGCAGCAAGGCGGGGGAGCAGTTCTTC.